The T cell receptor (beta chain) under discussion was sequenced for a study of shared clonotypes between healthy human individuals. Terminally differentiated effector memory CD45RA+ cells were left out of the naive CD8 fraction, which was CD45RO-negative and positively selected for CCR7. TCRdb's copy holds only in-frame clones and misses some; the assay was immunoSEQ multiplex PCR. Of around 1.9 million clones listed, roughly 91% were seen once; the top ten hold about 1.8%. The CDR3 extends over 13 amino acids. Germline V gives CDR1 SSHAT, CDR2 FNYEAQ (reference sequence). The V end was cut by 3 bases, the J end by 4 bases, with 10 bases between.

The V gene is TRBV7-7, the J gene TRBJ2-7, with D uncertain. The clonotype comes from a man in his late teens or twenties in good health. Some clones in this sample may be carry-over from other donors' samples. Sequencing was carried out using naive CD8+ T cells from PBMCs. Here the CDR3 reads CASSFGFGYEQYF. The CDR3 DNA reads TGTGCCAGCAGCTTTGGTTTTGGTTACGAGCAGTACTTC.